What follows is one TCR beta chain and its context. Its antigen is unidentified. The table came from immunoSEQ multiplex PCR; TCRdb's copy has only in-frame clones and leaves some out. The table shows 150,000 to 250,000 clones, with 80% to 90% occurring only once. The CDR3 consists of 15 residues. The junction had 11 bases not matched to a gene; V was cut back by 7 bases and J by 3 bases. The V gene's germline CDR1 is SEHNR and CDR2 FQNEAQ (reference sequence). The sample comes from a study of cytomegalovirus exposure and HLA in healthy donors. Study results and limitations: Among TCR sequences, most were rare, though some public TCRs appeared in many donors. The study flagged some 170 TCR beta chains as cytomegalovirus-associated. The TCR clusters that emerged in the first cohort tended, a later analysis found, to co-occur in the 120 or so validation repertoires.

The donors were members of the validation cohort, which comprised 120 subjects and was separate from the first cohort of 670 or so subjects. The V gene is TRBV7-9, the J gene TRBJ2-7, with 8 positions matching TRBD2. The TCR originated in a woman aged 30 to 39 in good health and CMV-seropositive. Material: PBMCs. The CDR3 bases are TGTGCCAGCACCTTCATCGAAGCGGGAGTCTACGAGCAGTACTTC. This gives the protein CASTFIEAGVYEQYF. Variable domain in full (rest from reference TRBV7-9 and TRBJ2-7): DTGVSQNPRHKITKRGQNVTFRCDPISEHNRLYWYRQTLGQGPEFLTYFQNEAQLEKSRLLSDRFSAERPKGSFSTLEIQRTEQGDSAMYLCASTFIEAGVYEQYFGPGTRLTVT.